One sample yielded the 22 T cell receptor beta chains listed below, sequenced in a study of shared clonotypes between healthy human individuals. Generated by immunoSEQ multiplex PCR, the TCRdb table keeps only in-frame clones and is missing some. The sample holds about 1,500,000 clones, roughly 96% seen once. Source material: naive CD4+ T cells sorted from blood. Indicated subset: CD45RA+ positively selected. The receptors come from a man aged 25-40 years in good health.

V gene TRBV5-1 combines with J gene TRBJ2-7; D perhaps matches TRBD1 (7 bases). The CDR3 is 14 residues long. In germline, CDR1 is SGHRS, CDR2 YFSETQ. V was trimmed by 4 bases and J by 5 bases, leaving 16 bases between them. This CDR3 reads CASSRGHGRDEQYF. CDR3 DNA sequence: TGCGCCAGCAGCAGGGGGCACGGGAGAGACGAGCAGTACTTC.

The rearrangement joins TRBV5-1 to TRBJ2-7, with D possibly matching TRBD2 (6 bases). This CDR3 region has 14 residues. V lost 5 bases to trimming and J lost 4 bases, with 16 bases between them. Germline V gene lookup returns CDR1 SGHRS and CDR2 YFSETQ. This CDR3 is CASSISGDIYEQYF. In nucleotides, the CDR3 is TGCGCCAGCAGTATTAGCGGAGACATATACGAGCAGTACTTC.

This clone is a singleton in its sample. The genes are TRBV15 and TRBJ1-2; D is uncertain. The CDR3 consists of 12 residues. Trimming stripped 0 bases from V and 8 bases from J, with 7 bases between. The V gene's germline CDR1 is LNHNV and CDR2 YYDKDF (reference sequence). CDR3 nucleotide sequence: TGTGCCACCAGCAGAGATTTATACGGCTACACCTTC. Amino acid sequence: CATSRDLYGYTF.

The J gene is TRBJ1-5, the V gene TRBV28, with D possibly TRBD1 on 5 matching bases. Germline CDR1 and CDR2: MDHEN and SYDVKM. The CDR3 loop spans 13 amino acids. The ends were cut back, 6 bases at V and 6 bases at J, with 12 bases in the middle. CDR3 DNA sequence: TGTGCCAGCAGCCCAGGGTTGAGTCAGCCCCAGCATTTT. The encoded protein is CASSPGLSQPQHF.

V and J are TRBV5-1 and TRBJ1-5; D is ambiguous. Germline lookup yields CDR1 SGHRS and CDR2 YFSETQ. This CDR3 is 14 amino acids long. With 0 bases removed from V and 4 bases from J, the gap between germline ends came to 8 bases. The DNA for the CDR3 is TGCGCCAGCAGCTTGGGGGCGGTTAATCAGCCCCAGCATTTT. Translation gives CASSLGAVNQPQHF.

V and J are TRBV6-5 and TRBJ2-1, with a possible D match to TRBD2 (6 bases). The germline V gene encodes CDR1 MNHEY and CDR2 SVGAGI. The V end lost 6 bases, the J end lost 3 bases, and 12 bases lay between the germline ends. This CDR3 spans 14 amino acids. The CDR3 spells CASSRDSFYNEQFF. CDR3 nucleotide sequence: TGTGCCAGCAGCCGGGACTCGTTCTACAATGAGCAGTTCTTC.

J is TRBJ2-3 and V is TRBV7-3, with 9 bases that match TRBD1. The V gene's germline CDR1 is SGHTA and CDR2 FQGTGA. The CDR3 has 14 amino acids. Trimming took 5 bases from V and 4 from J; bases not matched to a gene: 4. CDR3 bases: TGTGCCAGCAGCCCAACAGGGGGCGCAGATACGCAGTATTTT. Translated, it gives CASSPTGGADTQYF.

V gene TRBV7-2 combines with J gene TRBJ2-7, with D perhaps being TRBD1 or TRBD2 (5 bases each). With 3 bases removed from V and 5 bases from J, the gap between germline ends came to 14 bases. The CDR3 is 14 residues long. Germline values: CDR1 SGHTA, CDR2 FQGNSA. In nucleotides, the CDR3 is TGTGCCAGCAGCTTTCCGAGGGGTCGCCACGAGCAGTACTTC. It translates to CASSFPRGRHEQYF.

The chain has TRBV2 and TRBJ2-7, with TRBD1 identical over 7 bases. Germline trimming cut 1 base from V and 4 bases from J; bases unmatched to any gene: 7. CDR3 length: 15 residues. CDR1 and CDR2 from the germline V gene are SNHLY and FYNNEI. The chain's CDR3 is CASSEEVTGSYEQYF. The CDR3, as DNA: TGTGCCAGCAGTGAAGAAGTGACAGGGTCGTACGAGCAGTACTTC. The complete variable domain, with remaining parts taken from reference TRBV2 and TRBJ2-7, reads EPEVTQTPSHQVTQMGQEVILRCVPISNHLYFYWYRQILGQKVEFLVSFYNNEISEKSEIFDDQFSVERPDGSNFTLKIRSTKLEDSAMYFCASSEEVTGSYEQYFGPGTRLTVT.

About this clone itself: Other DNA sequences in the sample encode the same CDR3. V gene TRBV5-1 combines with J gene TRBJ2-7, with 11 bases identical to TRBD2. CDR3 length: 15 amino acids. From germline, CDR1 is SGHRS and CDR2 YFSETQ. V dropped 0 bases and J dropped 3; count of bases not matched to a gene: 2. Here the CDR3 DNA reads TGCGCCAGCAGCTTGGGGACTAGCGGGTACTACGAGCAGTACTTC. Translation gives CASSLGTSGYYEQYF.

As to this clone: The junction and the germline gene differ at one end; a read error may be behind it. The gene calls are TRBV7-2 and TRBJ1-5, with TRBD1 identical over 7 bases. The CDR3 sequence is 17 residues long. Germline-derived CDR1 and CDR2 are SGHTA and FQGNSA. CDR3 DNA sequence: TGTGCCAGCAGCATAGCTGGGACAGCTAATAGCAATCAGCCCCAGCATTTT. Amino acids: CASSIAGTANSNQPQHF.

On this clone itself: The identical CDR3 is also encoded by other nucleotide sequences in the sample. This chain joins TRBV5-1 and TRBJ2-1; D is unclear. The V gene lost 0 bases and the J gene lost 0 bases, with 7 bases spanning the gap. This CDR3 has 15 amino acids. Germline values: CDR1 SGHRS, CDR2 YFSETQ. In nucleotides, the CDR3 is TGCGCCAGCAGCTTGGCTGCGAACTCCTACAATGAGCAGTTCTTC. As protein: CASSLAANSYNEQFF.

The V call is TRBV14, the J call TRBJ2-3; D remains ambiguous. The V end was cut by 4 bases, the J end by 4 bases, with 12 bases between. The CDR3 is 14 residues long. The germline V gene has CDR1 SGHDN and CDR2 FVKESK. CDR3 DNA: TGTGCCAGCAGCCTAAGATTGGTCCCAGATACGCAGTATTTT. Translation: CASSLRLVPDTQYF.

The rearrangement uses TRBV23-1 and TRBJ2-1; D possibly corresponds to TRBD2 (5 bases). TRBV23-1 is flagged as an ORF with uncertain function. The CDR3 is 13 amino acids. Trimming pared 1 base from V and 9 bases from J, leaving 10 bases between. The CDR3: CASSQFARGEQFF. The DNA for the CDR3 is TGCGCCAGCAGTCAATTCGCTCGGGGTGAGCAGTTCTTC.

The chain recombines TRBV5-1 with TRBJ2-5; maybe TRBD2 (7 bases). Germline CDR1 SGHRS, CDR2 YFSETQ. CDR3 size: 16 residues. V shed 4 bases and J shed 2 bases, with 18 bases lying between them. Written as DNA, the CDR3 is TGCGCCAGCAGCCCGGGGGGCAACCACAAACAAGAGACCCAGTACTTC. Amino acids: CASSPGGNHKQETQYF.

This chain joins TRBV19 and TRBJ2-4; 9 nucleotides match TRBD1. The germline CDR1 and CDR2 sequences are LNHDA and SQIVND (reference sequence). The CDR3 totals 14 residues. Unmatched junction bases numbered 7, after V lost 7 bases and J lost 6 bases. CDR3 bases: TGTGCCAGTACCGACAGGGGGGGGAGAAACATTCAGTACTTC. It encodes CASTDRGGRNIQYF.

This chain connects TRBV18 to TRBJ2-2; tentative D call: TRBD1 (6 bases). The CDR3 is 18 residues long. V lost 4 bases to trimming and J lost 0 bases, with 18 bases between them. Germline CDR1 is KGHSH and CDR2 is LQKENI. The CDR3 loop reads CASSLLNTGTTNTGELFF. CDR3 DNA: TGTGCCAGCTCACTATTAAATACCGGGACAACGAACACCGGGGAGCTGTTTTTT.

The DNA for the CDR3 is TGTGCCAGTAGTGGGGAGTCAGGGGGTAAAAATCAGCCCCAGCATTTT. Amino acid sequence: CASSGESGGKNQPQHF. The gene calls are TRBV19 and TRBJ1-5; TRBD1 aligns across 7 bases. The junction had 11 bases not matched to a gene; V was cut back by 5 bases and J by 4 bases. The length of the CDR3 is 16 residues. Germline V gene lookup returns CDR1 LNHDA and CDR2 SQIVND (reference sequence).

As DNA, the CDR3 is TGTGCCACCAGCAGAGTAGTAAGGAGGGCGGCTTACAATGAGCAGTTCTTC. It encodes CATSRVVRRAAYNEQFF. The chain combines TRBV15 with TRBJ2-1, with D possibly matching TRBD2 (6 bases). Germline V gives CDR1 LNHNV, CDR2 YYDKDF (reference sequence). This CDR3 has 17 residues. V was clipped by 1 base and J by 4 bases, with 17 bases between them. The full variable domain, with the rest looked up from reference TRBV15 and TRBJ2-1, is DAMVIQNPRYQVTQFGKPVTLSCSQTLNHNVMYWYQQKSSQAPKLLFHYYDKDFNNEADTPDNFQSRRPNTSFCFLDIRSPGLGDTAMYLCATSRVVRRAAYNEQFFGPGTRLTVL.

Written as DNA, the CDR3 is TGCGCCAGCAGCCCAACACAGGGGTCCTACAATGAGCAGTTCTTC. This codes for CASSPTQGSYNEQFF. The chain has TRBV5-1 and TRBJ2-1; 7 positions agree with TRBD1. The CDR3 covers 15 residues. Losses at the gene ends were 4 bases for V and 1 base for J; bases not matched to a gene: 5. Looked up from germline, CDR1 is SGHRS and CDR2 is YFSETQ.

This sequence joins TRBV7-9 and TRBJ2-5; 9 nucleotides agree with TRBD2. The length of the CDR3 is 16 residues. Germline lookup yields CDR1 SEHNR and CDR2 FQNEAQ (reference sequence). V lost 8 bases, J lost 5 bases, and 15 bases stayed unmatched. CDR3 amino acids: CASGRGLAGSSETQYF. DNA of the CDR3: TGTGCCAGCGGTAGGGGGCTAGCGGGATCGTCGGAGACCCAGTACTTC.

This chain uses TRBV18 with TRBJ2-7; possibly TRBD1 for D (5 bases). Germline loops: CDR1 KGHSH, CDR2 LQKENI. The CDR3 runs to 15 residues. Deletions cut 0 bases from V and 2 bases from J, with 11 bases between. The CDR3 loop reads CASSPPAGLAYEQYF. The CDR3 region has the DNA TGTGCCAGCTCACCACCGGCAGGGTTAGCCTACGAGCAGTACTTC. Full variable domain (missing parts from reference TRBV18 and TRBJ2-7): NAGVMQNPRHLVRRRGQEARLRCSPMKGHSHVYWYRQLPEEGLKFMVYLQKENIIDESGMPKERFSAEFPKEGPSILRIQQVVRGDSAAYFCASSPPAGLAYEQYFGPGTRLTVT.